The 2 T cell receptor beta chains given below trace back to one sample, sequenced in a study of cytomegalovirus exposure and HLA in healthy donors. Vbeta (60) and Jbeta (13) primers were used in the PCR. Assay used: immunoSEQ multiplex PCR; TCRdb lists only in-frame clones, some missing. The sample lists fewer than 250,000 clones, around 76% occurring once. Sequenced sample: PBMCs. The receptors derive from a man between 40 and 49 years old in good health and CMV-seropositive.

The CDR3 sequence: CASSPDRNNQPQHF. DNA of the CDR3: TGTGCCAGCAGTCCGGACAGAAACAATCAGCCCCAGCATTTT. The V gene is TRBV2, the J gene TRBJ1-5; D possibly corresponds to TRBD1 (6 bases). Germline loops: CDR1 SNHLY, CDR2 FYNNEI. CDR3 length equals 14 residues. Trimming cost V 5 bases and J 3 bases, with 11 bases left between them. The entire variable domain, with the rest obtained from reference TRBV2 and TRBJ1-5, is as follows: EPEVTQTPSHQVTQMGQEVILRCVPISNHLYFYWYRQILGQKVEFLVSFYNNEISEKSEIFDDQFSVERPDGSNFTLKIRSTKLEDSAMYFCASSPDRNNQPQHFGDGTRLSIL.

The rearrangement uses TRBV5-1 and TRBJ2-7; 7 bases align to TRBD1. The CDR3 consists of 14 residues. J gave up 2 bases and V 4 bases, and 6 bases lay outside the gene matches. Germline CDR1 SGHRS, CDR2 YFSETQ. CDR3 loop: CASSLRQGAYEQYF. The CDR3 DNA sequence: TGCGCCAGCAGCCTGCGGCAGGGGGCCTACGAGCAGTACTTC.